The 6 T cell receptor beta chains below come from one sample, sequenced in a study of CD8+ T cells in alopecia areata. Treatment reported: oral pan-JAK inhibitor, 5-10 mg twice daily. In each case, RNA was isolated and then reverse transcribed into cDNA as the sequencing template. Repertoires were generated with immunoSEQ multiplex PCR, while TCRdb's copy carries only in-frame clones and drops some. The repertoire has roughly 98,000 clones, approximately 60% of them found once; the top ten carry around a sixth. Sequencing used CD8+ T cells sorted from blood, obtained at week 4, from a patient treated with tofacitinib. The receptors here all came from a human donor with alopecia areata.

The sample holds a few counts of this clone. The V and J genes are TRBV29-1 and TRBJ2-7, with D unresolved. This CDR3 spans 14 amino acids. V was cut by 2 bases and J by 5 bases, with 16 bases left in between. The germline gives CDR1 SQVTM, CDR2 ANQGSEA. CDR3: CSVESEKQDNEQYF. As DNA, the CDR3 is TGCAGCGTTGAAAGCGAGAAACAAGACAACGAGCAGTACTTC.

The rearrangement joins TRBV5-6 to TRBJ2-1; the match to TRBD2 covers 10 bases. Germline CDR1 reads SGHDT; CDR2 reads YYEEEE. V lost 4 bases and J lost 2; bases outside the gene matches: 12. This CDR3 contains 18 residues. CDR3 amino acids: CASSPGTSAGGAYNEQFF. The CDR3 DNA follows: TGTGCCAGCAGCCCGGGGACTAGCGCGGGAGGGGCCTACAATGAGCAGTTCTTC.

The chain links TRBV27 to TRBJ1-1, with 7 bases matching TRBD1. This CDR3 is 14 amino acids long. J was trimmed by 5 bases and V by 6 bases; bases with no gene match: 9. Germline V lookup: CDR1 MNHEY, CDR2 SMNVEV (reference sequence). The CDR3: CASRPQGGGTEAFF. DNA of the CDR3: TGTGCCAGCAGACCCCAGGGGGGAGGAACTGAAGCTTTCTTT.

The rearrangement links TRBV7-2 to TRBJ1-1; 11 positions match TRBD1. The CDR3 loop spans 15 amino acids. The germline CDR1 and CDR2 sequences are SGHTA and FQGNSA. With V trimmed by 6 bases and J by 5 bases, 8 bases remained unmatched. The DNA for the CDR3 is TGTGCCAGCAGTCGCGGACAGGGGGCATTGACTGAAGCTTTCTTT. This translates into CASSRGQGALTEAFF.

V usage is TRBV5-1 and J usage is TRBJ2-7; perhaps TRBD1 as D (6 bases). The V gene lost 0 bases and the J gene lost 3 bases, with 13 bases spanning the gap. The CDR3 runs 15 residues. Germline loops: CDR1 SGHRS, CDR2 YFSETQ. DNA of the CDR3: TGCGCCAGCAGCTTGGCACAGGGAACAGGCTACGAGCAGTACTTC. It specifies CASSLAQGTGYEQYF.

This chain links TRBV29-1 with TRBJ2-5; tentatively, D is TRBD1 (6 bases). The CDR3 is made up of 14 amino acids. Trimming left V 2 bases short and J 3 bases short, with 13 bases between. Germline assignment: CDR1 SQVTM and CDR2 ANQGSEA. CDR3 loop: CSVELGRTEETQYF. CDR3 nucleotide sequence: TGCAGCGTTGAACTCGGTCGGACAGAAGAGACCCAGTACTTC.